The 12 T cell receptor beta chains given below trace back to one sample, sequenced in a study of beta chain features in type 1 diabetes (dated by TCRdb to 2016 to 2019). What the research found in general, with its limitations: Type 1 diabetes patients showed a moderate but significant shortening of TCRB CDR3 length in all four CD4+ subsets.

Library creation used the immunoSEQ multiplex PCR assay. All of the isolated RNA was reverse transcribed with the High Capacity cDNA Reverse Transcription Kit, so expressed TCRB transcripts were sequenced. TCRdb stores this immuneACCESS table with in-frame sequences only. Part of the clones is absent; in the studies checked, under half of the shortfall reflects unresolved V genes, and no reason is known for the rest. The sample yields 140,000 to 150,000 clones; about 12% were counted once. The leading ten clones occupy under 1.5% of the sample. Their antigens are not known. The sample comprised central memory CD4+ T cells from blood. The source is a man aged 18 to 29 with type 1 diabetes.

This chain joins TRBV9 and TRBJ1-3; 7 bases are a match to TRBD1. V lost 2 bases to trimming and J lost 2 bases; unmatched junction nucleotides: 4. Germline-derived CDR1 and CDR2 are SGDLS and YYNGEE. This CDR3 contains 15 residues. The CDR3 DNA reads as TGTGCCAGCAGCGTTGGGGACAGTCCTGGAAACACCATATATTTT. This sequence encodes CASSVGDSPGNTIYF.

This clone was seen only a few times. The chain recombines TRBV7-9 with TRBJ2-3; 11 nucleotides line up with TRBD2. CDR1 and CDR2 (germline): SEHNR, FQNEAQ (reference sequence). The J segment lost 6 bases and the V segment lost 5 bases, leaving 10 bases of the junction unmatched. The CDR3 has 16 amino acids. The CDR3 bases are TGTGCCAGCAGCGGCTGGACTAGCGGGCTGGTGGATACGCAGTATTTT. This sequence encodes CASSGWTSGLVDTQYF.

CDR3 in amino acids: CASNRAGANVLTF. The CDR3 bases are TGTGCCAGCAATAGGGCCGGGGCCAACGTCCTGACTTTC. The chain joins TRBV28 to TRBJ2-6, with unresolved D. The CDR3 extends over 13 amino acids. The ends were cut back, 7 bases at V and 4 bases at J, with 8 bases in the middle. Germline CDR1 is MDHEN and CDR2 is SYDVKM.

The chain joins TRBV5-1 to TRBJ1-6; D ambiguous. The V and J ends lost 5 bases and 8 bases respectively, with 11 bases between them. The CDR3 consists of 13 residues. From germline, CDR1 is SGHRS and CDR2 YFSETQ. CDR3 amino acids: CASSFGGDSPLHF. CDR3 coding DNA: TGCGCCAGCAGTTTCGGAGGCGATTCACCCCTCCACTTT.

There are a few counts of this clone. The J gene is TRBJ2-3, the V gene TRBV19, with TRBD1 matching 8 bases. Germline CDR1 LNHDA, CDR2 SQIVND (reference sequence). The CDR3 loop spans 14 amino acids. The ends lost 6 bases at V and 5 bases at J; junction bases unmatched: 7. The CDR3 DNA is TGTGCCAGTAGCAATGACAGGGGAGAAGATACGCAGTATTTT. This translates into CASSNDRGEDTQYF. Full variable domain (remainder filled in from reference TRBV19 and TRBJ2-3): DGGITQSPKYLFRKEGQNVTLSCEQNLNHDAMYWYRQDPGQGLRLIYYSQIVNDFQKGDIAEGYSVSREKKESFPLTVTSAQKNPTAFYLCASSNDRGEDTQYFGPGTRLTVL.

This clone occurred many times. The rearrangement joins TRBV10-3 to TRBJ1-1; D is uncertain. Per germline, CDR1 ENHRY and CDR2 SYGVKD. Trimming took off 0 bases at V and 4 bases at J, with 6 bases between the two ends. The CDR3 spans 13 residues. The CDR3 sequence is CAISESVSTEAFF. The CDR3 nucleotides read TGTGCCATCAGTGAGTCGGTCAGCACTGAAGCTTTCTTT.

This sequence joins TRBV7-9 and TRBJ2-7; the D gene is possibly TRBD2 (5 bases). V was pared by 2 bases and J by 2 bases, with 10 bases between. This CDR3 spans 14 amino acids. The germline gives CDR1 SEHNR, CDR2 FQNEAQ (reference sequence). DNA for the CDR3: TGTGCCAGCAGCTTACCTGAGGGCGCCTACGAGCAGTACTTC. Its protein is CASSLPEGAYEQYF.

This clone was seen only a few times. The V and J genes are TRBV7-2 and TRBJ1-5; D may be TRBD1 (5 bases). V shed 2 bases and J shed 9 bases, with 11 bases lying between them. The CDR3 spans 13 residues. Germline assignment: CDR1 SGHTA and CDR2 FQGNSA. CDR3 region: CASSLQGKMPQHF. The CDR3 DNA reads as TGTGCCAGCAGCTTACAGGGTAAGATGCCCCAGCATTTT.

This clone has only a few counts. The chain recombines TRBV10-3 with TRBJ1-2; 8 bases map to TRBD1. The CDR3 runs to 13 residues. With 3 bases clipped from V and 10 bases from J, the junction kept 7 bases outside the gene matches. Per the germline V gene, CDR1 is ENHRY and CDR2 is SYGVKD. Here the CDR3 DNA reads TGTGCCATCAGTGATCAGGGGGCGAGTGACTACACCTTC. Translating gives CAISDQGASDYTF.

The chain carries TRBV9 and TRBJ2-7; D is unresolved. Germline V CDR1 and CDR2: SGDLS, YYNGEE. The CDR3 spans 14 residues. V gave up 0 bases and J gave up 2 bases, with 9 bases separating them. CDR3 region: CASSVGQYPYEQYF. CDR3 nucleotide sequence: TGTGCCAGCAGCGTAGGTCAATACCCCTACGAGCAGTACTTC.

This chain uses TRBV27 with TRBJ1-2; 8 positions match TRBD1. V gave up 4 bases and J gave up 6 bases; unmatched junction bases: 7. Germline CDR1 and CDR2: MNHEY and SMNVEV (reference sequence). CDR3 size: 14 residues. This chain's CDR3 is CASSSWTGSHGYTF. The CDR3 DNA reads as TGTGCCAGCAGTTCTTGGACAGGGAGTCATGGCTACACCTTC.

This clone was counted a few times. V usage is TRBV4-2 and J usage is TRBJ2-5, with D perhaps TRBD1 or TRBD2 (5 bases each). V lost 4 bases to trimming and J lost 2 bases, with 14 bases between them. Per the germline V gene, CDR1 is LGHNA and CDR2 is YNFKEQ. The CDR3 is 15 residues long. The CDR3: CASSPGPGLQETQYF. The CDR3 bases are TGTGCCAGCAGCCCGGGACCGGGATTGCAAGAGACCCAGTACTTC.